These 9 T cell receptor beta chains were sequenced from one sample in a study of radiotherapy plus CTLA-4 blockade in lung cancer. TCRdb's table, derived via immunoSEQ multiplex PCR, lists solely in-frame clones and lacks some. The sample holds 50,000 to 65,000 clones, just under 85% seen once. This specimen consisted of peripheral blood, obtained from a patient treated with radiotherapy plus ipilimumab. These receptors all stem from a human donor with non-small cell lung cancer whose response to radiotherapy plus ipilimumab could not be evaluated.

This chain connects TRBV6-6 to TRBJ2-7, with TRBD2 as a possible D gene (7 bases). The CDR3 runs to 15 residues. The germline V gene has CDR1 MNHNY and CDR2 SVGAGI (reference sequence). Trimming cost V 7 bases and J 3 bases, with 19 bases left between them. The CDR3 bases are TGTGCCAGCACCCAGTGGGGGGGGCCAAACTACGAGCAGTACTTC. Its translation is CASTQWGGPNYEQYF.

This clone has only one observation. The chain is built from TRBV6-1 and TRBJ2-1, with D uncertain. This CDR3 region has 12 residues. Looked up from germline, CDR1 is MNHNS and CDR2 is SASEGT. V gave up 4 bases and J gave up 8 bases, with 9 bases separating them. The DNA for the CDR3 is TGTGCCAGCAGTGTTCAGTTTGATGAGCAGTTCTTC. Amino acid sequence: CASSVQFDEQFF.

CDR3 protein: CASSLRNRGFSPLHF. In nucleotides, the CDR3 is TGTGCCAGCAGCTTGAGGAACAGGGGATTTTCACCCCTCCACTTT. The V call is TRBV13, the J call TRBJ1-6, with 7 bases identical to TRBD1. Trimming at V came to 3 bases and at J to 9 bases, leaving 8 bases not matched to a gene. This CDR3 region has 15 residues. Germline V lookup: CDR1 PRHDT, CDR2 FYEKMQ (reference sequence).

The CDR3 DNA reads TGTGCCAGCAGCGTAGAGGTCGGGGTCACAGATACGCAGTATTTT. Translation: CASSVEVGVTDTQYF. The chain employs TRBV9 and TRBJ2-3, with TRBD2 as a possible D gene (5 bases). Germline values: CDR1 SGDLS, CDR2 YYNGEE. CDR3 length equals 15 residues. Trimming cost V 0 bases and J 2 bases, with 10 bases left between them.

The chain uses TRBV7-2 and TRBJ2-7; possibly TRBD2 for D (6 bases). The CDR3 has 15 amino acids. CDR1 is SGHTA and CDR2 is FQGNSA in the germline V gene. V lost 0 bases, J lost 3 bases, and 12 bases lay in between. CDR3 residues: CASSLAEGRGYEQYF. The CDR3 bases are TGTGCCAGCAGCTTAGCGGAGGGTCGGGGCTACGAGCAGTACTTC. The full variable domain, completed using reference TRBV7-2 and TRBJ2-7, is GAGVSQSPSNKVTEKGKDVELRCDPISGHTALYWYRQSLGQGLEFLIYFQGNSAPDKSGLPSDRFSAERTGGSVSTLTIQRTQQEDSAVYLCASSLAEGRGYEQYFGPGTRLTVT.

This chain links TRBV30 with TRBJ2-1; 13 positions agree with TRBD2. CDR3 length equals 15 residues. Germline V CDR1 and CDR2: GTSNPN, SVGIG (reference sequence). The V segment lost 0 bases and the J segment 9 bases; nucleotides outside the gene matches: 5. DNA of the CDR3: TGTGCCTGGAGTGTGGGGACTAGCGGGACTAGTGAGCAGTTCTTC. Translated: CAWSVGTSGTSEQFF.

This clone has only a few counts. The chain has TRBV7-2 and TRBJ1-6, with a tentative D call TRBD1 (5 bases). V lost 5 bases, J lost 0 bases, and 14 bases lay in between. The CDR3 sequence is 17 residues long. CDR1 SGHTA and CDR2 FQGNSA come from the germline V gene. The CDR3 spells CASSGEGPFSYNSPLHF. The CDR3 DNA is TGTGCCAGCAGCGGGGAGGGGCCTTTCTCCTATAATTCACCCCTCCACTTT.

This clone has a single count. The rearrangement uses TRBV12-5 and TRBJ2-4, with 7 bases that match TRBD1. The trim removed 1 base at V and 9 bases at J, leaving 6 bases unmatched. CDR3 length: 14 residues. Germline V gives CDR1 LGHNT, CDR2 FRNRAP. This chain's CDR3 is CASGLGQGERIQYF. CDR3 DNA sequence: TGTGCTAGTGGTTTGGGACAGGGAGAGCGCATTCAGTACTTC.

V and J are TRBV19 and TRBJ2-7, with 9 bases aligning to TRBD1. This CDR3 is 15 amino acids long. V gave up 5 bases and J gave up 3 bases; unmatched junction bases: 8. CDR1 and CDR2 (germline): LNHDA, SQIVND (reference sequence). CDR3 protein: CASSDRGQGIYEQYF. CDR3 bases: TGTGCCAGTAGTGACCGGGGACAGGGTATCTACGAGCAGTACTTC.